These T cell receptor beta chains were read from a single sample in a study of blood T cell repertoires in COVID-19. This table comes from immunoSEQ multiplex PCR, and its TCRdb copy is limited to in-frame clones, with some not included. The sample yields 150,000 to 200,000 clones, 70% to 80% seen once. The sequencing input was peripheral blood. The receptors shown here come from a woman aged 40 to 49 with COVID-19, enrolled during active disease. Each CDR3 is given with its conserved first and last residue. The order of the fields is D gene, clone size, J gene, V gene, CDR3 protein, CDR3 DNA. D genes are given only for firm matches. Only some rows state a clone size, as once, few, many or a class for expanded clones.

D gene: NA
clone size: few
J gene: TRBJ1-5
V gene: TRBV30
CDR3 protein: CAWTRGGGQPQHF
CDR3 DNA: TGTGCCTGGACCCGTGGGGGAGGACAGCCCCAGCATTTT

D gene: TRBD1
clone size: NA
J gene: TRBJ2-4
V gene: TRBV27
CDR3 protein: CANRGDRASPLAKNIQYF
CDR3 DNA: TGTGCCAACCGAGGGGACAGGGCCTCGCCACTAGCCAAAAACATTCAGTACTTC

D gene: TRBD1
clone size: NA
J gene: TRBJ1-1
V gene: TRBV7-8
CDR3 protein: CAASPGTGAEAFF
CDR3 DNA: TGTGCCGCGTCCCCCGGGACAGGTGCTGAAGCTTTCTTT

D gene: NA
clone size: few
J gene: TRBJ2-3
V gene: TRBV7-6
CDR3 protein: CASSLAGGPPDTQYF
CDR3 DNA: TGTGCCAGCAGCTTAGCGGGGGGGCCCCCAGATACGCAGTATTTT

D gene: TRBD2
clone size: NA
J gene: TRBJ2-1
V gene: TRBV19
CDR3 protein: CASSIWGTSSGHEQFF
CDR3 DNA: TGTGCCAGTAGTATTTGGGGGACTAGTAGTGGCCATGAGCAGTTCTTC

D gene: TRBD1
clone size: NA
J gene: TRBJ1-1
V gene: TRBV7-3
CDR3 protein: CASSIGQGRTAFF
CDR3 DNA: TGTGCCAGCAGCATAGGACAGGGAAGGACGGCTTTCTTT

D gene: NA
clone size: NA
J gene: TRBJ2-4
V gene: TRBV30
CDR3 protein: CAWSSLGGNIQYF
CDR3 DNA: TGTGCCTGGAGTTCCCTGGGGGGAAACATTCAGTACTTC

D gene: TRBD2
clone size: NA
J gene: TRBJ2-1
V gene: TRBV4-3
CDR3 protein: CASSTRLGAGGHNEQFF
CDR3 DNA: TGCGCCAGCAGCACCCGGTTAGGGGCGGGGGGACACAATGAGCAGTTCTTC

D gene: TRBD1
clone size: once
J gene: TRBJ1-2
V gene: TRBV6-4
CDR3 protein: CASSEGTGGIYGYTF
CDR3 DNA: TGTGCCAGCAGTGAGGGGACAGGGGGGATTTATGGCTACACCTTC

D gene: NA
clone size: NA
J gene: TRBJ2-5
V gene: TRBV18
CDR3 protein: CASSPRGGAQETQYF
CDR3 DNA: TGTGCCAGCTCACCTAGGGGCGGTGCACAAGAGACCCAGTACTTC

D gene: NA
clone size: NA
J gene: TRBJ2-5
V gene: TRBV15
CDR3 protein: CATSRDTAGGETQYF
CDR3 DNA: TGTGCCACCAGCAGAGATACCGCGGGCGGAGAGACCCAGTACTTC

D gene: NA
clone size: NA
J gene: TRBJ2-7
V gene: TRBV12-3/TRBV12-4
CDR3 protein: CASSLARIEQYF
CDR3 DNA: TGTGCCAGCAGTTTAGCTCGTATCGAGCAGTACTTC

D gene: NA
clone size: NA
J gene: TRBJ1-1
V gene: TRBV7-2
CDR3 protein: CASSAYSGTEAFF
CDR3 DNA: TGTGCCAGCAGCGCCTACAGCGGCACTGAAGCTTTCTTT

D gene: NA
clone size: few
J gene: TRBJ2-3
V gene: TRBV7-9
CDR3 protein: CASSLEGRTSTDTQYF
CDR3 DNA: TGTGCCAGCAGCTTAGAGGGGCGAACTAGCACAGATACGCAGTATTTT

D gene: TRBD2
clone size: NA
J gene: TRBJ2-7
V gene: TRBV5-1
CDR3 protein: CASSLEPSGSVHEQYF
CDR3 DNA: TGCGCCAGCAGCTTGGAGCCTAGCGGGAGTGTCCACGAGCAGTACTTC

D gene: TRBD1
clone size: NA
J gene: TRBJ1-2
V gene: TRBV19
CDR3 protein: CASGTRTGAGAMAKTF
CDR3 DNA: TGTGCCAGTGGAACCAGGACAGGGGCTGGGGCTATGGCTAAGACCTTC

D gene: TRBD1
clone size: few
J gene: TRBJ1-3
V gene: TRBV7-3
CDR3 protein: CASGTDHGNTIYF
CDR3 DNA: TGTGCCAGCGGGACAGATCATGGAAACACCATATATTTT

D gene: TRBD1
clone size: NA
J gene: TRBJ1-4
V gene: TRBV19
CDR3 protein: CASSHRTGANEKLFF
CDR3 DNA: TGTGCCAGTAGCCACAGGACAGGGGCTAATGAAAAACTGTTTTTT

D gene: TRBD2
clone size: NA
J gene: TRBJ2-1
V gene: TRBV7-9
CDR3 protein: CASSFGGTEQFF
CDR3 DNA: TGTGCCAGCAGCTTCGGGGGGACTGAGCAGTTCTTC

D gene: NA
clone size: many
J gene: TRBJ2-3
V gene: TRBV7-6
CDR3 protein: CASSLASGGVRLDTQYF
CDR3 DNA: TGTGCCAGCAGCTTAGCATCAGGAGGGGTGAGGTTAGATACGCAGTATTTT

D gene: TRBD2
clone size: once
J gene: TRBJ2-7
V gene: TRBV11-1
CDR3 protein: CASSLTLGGGRYEQYF
CDR3 DNA: TGTGCCAGCAGCTTGACCCTGGGCGGGGGTAGATACGAGCAGTACTTC

D gene: TRBD2
clone size: NA
J gene: TRBJ2-7
V gene: TRBV2
CDR3 protein: CASTAGEGGAYEQYF
CDR3 DNA: TGTGCCAGCACGGCGGGGGAGGGAGGGGCCTACGAGCAGTACTTC

D gene: NA
clone size: NA
J gene: TRBJ2-7
V gene: TRBV7-2
CDR3 protein: CASSYKIDGQYAYEQYF
CDR3 DNA: TGTGCCAGCAGTTATAAAATTGACGGACAGTATGCCTACGAGCAGTACTTC

D gene: NA
clone size: NA
J gene: TRBJ2-5
V gene: TRBV7-9
CDR3 protein: CASSLVRETQYF
CDR3 DNA: TGTGCCAGCAGTCTAGTGCGGGAGACCCAGTACTTC